This TCR beta chain was found in a study of T cells in tuberculosis. Data came from immunoSEQ multiplex PCR; TCRdb stores just in-frame clones and leaves some out. The sample holds about 49,000 clones, roughly 96% seen once. This sample's time point: new active TB diagnosis, blood taken before or within 7 days of starting treatment. HIV-seronegative South African adults aged 18 years or older had newly diagnosed active tuberculosis. The CDR3 has 15 amino acids. V was trimmed by 1 base and J by 6 bases, leaving 13 bases between them. Germline loops: CDR1 SEHNR, CDR2 FQNEAQ (reference sequence). The sequence derives from an adult with tuberculosis. The sequencing used PBMCs, collected at tuberculosis diagnosis. J is TRBJ2-1 and V is TRBV7-9; D may be TRBD2 (5 bases). The CDR3: CASSLGALDGNEQFF. CDR3 bases: TGTGCCAGCAGCTTAGGGGCACTAGATGGCAATGAGCAGTTCTTC.